These T cell receptor beta chains were read from a single sample in a study of blood T cell repertoires in COVID-19. Sequenced by immunoSEQ multiplex PCR; TCRdb stores in-frame clones only, minus some. The table lists 96,000 or so clones, roughly 90% of them singletons. Input material: peripheral blood. These receptors were obtained from a man aged 55 to 70 with acute or convalescent COVID-19. The CDR3 runs from the conserved cysteine through the conserved F or W. The order of the fields is D gene, J gene, V gene, CDR3 DNA, CDR3 protein. A D gene is named only where the DNA matches it firmly.

d_gene: TRBD1; j_gene: TRBJ2-1; v_gene: TRBV6-2/TRBV6-3; CDR3nt: TGTGCCAGCAGTTCTGACAGGGGGTCCTACAATGAGCAGTTCTTC; CDR3aa: CASSSDRGSYNEQFF
d_gene: -; j_gene: TRBJ2-3; v_gene: TRBV5-1; CDR3nt: TGCGCCAGCAGCGGGGGCAGCACAGATACGCAGTATTTT; CDR3aa: CASSGGSTDTQYF
d_gene: TRBD2; j_gene: TRBJ2-1; v_gene: TRBV5-1; CDR3nt: TGCGCCAGCAGCTCCCCCAGCGGGAGTCCCCGCTCCTACAATGAGCAGTTCTTC; CDR3aa: CASSSPSGSPRSYNEQFF
d_gene: TRBD1; j_gene: TRBJ1-2; v_gene: TRBV13; CDR3nt: TGTGCCAGCAGCTTAGAGGCAGGGGGCTATGGCTACACCTTC; CDR3aa: CASSLEAGGYGYTF
d_gene: TRBD1; j_gene: TRBJ1-5; v_gene: TRBV7-9; CDR3nt: TGTGCCAGCAGCGGACAGGGAGGCAATCAGCCCCAGCATTTT; CDR3aa: CASSGQGGNQPQHF
d_gene: TRBD2; j_gene: TRBJ2-5; v_gene: TRBV6-2/TRBV6-3; CDR3nt: TGTGCCAGCAGTTGGTCCACTAGCGGGAGCGTCGAAGAGACCCAGTACTTC; CDR3aa: CASSWSTSGSVEETQYF
d_gene: TRBD2; j_gene: TRBJ2-3; v_gene: TRBV10-3; CDR3nt: TGTGCCATCAGTGGACCGACTAGCGGGAGACTCACAGATACGCAGTATTTT; CDR3aa: CAISGPTSGRLTDTQYF
d_gene: -; j_gene: TRBJ1-5; v_gene: TRBV28; CDR3nt: TGTGCCAGCATTCAAGCCAATCAGCCCCAGCATTTT; CDR3aa: CASIQANQPQHF
d_gene: -; j_gene: TRBJ1-1; v_gene: TRBV7-2; CDR3nt: TGTGCCAGCAGCCTCGCTACGGGGAACACTGAAGCTTTCTTT; CDR3aa: CASSLATGNTEAFF
d_gene: -; j_gene: TRBJ1-3; v_gene: TRBV4-1; CDR3nt: TGCGCCAGCAGCCAAGATGCCCCCCTAACCATCGGGAGGAACACCATATATTTT; CDR3aa: CASSQDAPLTIGRNTIYF
d_gene: -; j_gene: TRBJ2-1; v_gene: TRBV9; CDR3nt: TGTGCCAGCAGCGTAGGTCCAGGGGCCTCCTACAATGAGCAGTTCTTC; CDR3aa: CASSVGPGASYNEQFF
d_gene: -; j_gene: TRBJ1-6; v_gene: TRBV6-4; CDR3nt: TGTGCCAGCAGTGAGACAGATAATTCACCCCTCCACTTT; CDR3aa: CASSETDNSPLHF
d_gene: -; j_gene: TRBJ2-1; v_gene: TRBV18; CDR3nt: TGTGCCAGCTCACGGACTTCTTACAATGAGCAGTTCTTC; CDR3aa: CASSRTSYNEQFF
d_gene: -; j_gene: TRBJ2-4; v_gene: TRBV28; CDR3nt: TGTGCCAGCAGGCCCCCAGCGGAAAACATTCAGTACTTC; CDR3aa: CASRPPAENIQYF
d_gene: -; j_gene: TRBJ2-3; v_gene: TRBV30; CDR3nt: TGTGCCTGGAGTACCAATAACTATGATACGCAGTATTTT; CDR3aa: CAWSTNNYDTQYF
d_gene: -; j_gene: TRBJ2-6; v_gene: TRBV7-8; CDR3nt: TGTGCCAGCAGCTTTAGCACTGGGGCCAACGTCCTGACTTTC; CDR3aa: CASSFSTGANVLTF
d_gene: TRBD2; j_gene: TRBJ2-3; v_gene: TRBV6-5; CDR3nt: TGTGCCGGTCGACTAGCGGGAGGATACACAGATACGCAGTATTTT; CDR3aa: CAGRLAGGYTDTQYF